This T cell receptor beta chain emerged from a study of T cells after yellow fever vaccination. The CDR3 length is 14 residues. Germline-derived CDR1 and CDR2 are MNHEY and SVGEGT. Trimming left V 6 bases short and J 7 bases short, with 16 bases between. There are many counts of this clonotype. TCRdb re-derived calls from the 5' RACE reads in MiXCR, one entry per CDR3 protein. The sample lists under 150,000 distinct CDR3 sequences; about 8% were seen once. The sample here was CD4+ T cells sorted from PBMCs, taken 5 days after the yellow fever booster vaccination. The TCR was taken from a man aged 30 to 45 who received the YFV17D yellow fever vaccine. This chain links TRBV6-2 or TRBV6-3 with TRBJ1-5, with D maybe TRBD1 (5 bases). CDR3 nucleotides: TGTGCCAGCAGATTAAGGGGTTCCGGGCAGCCCCAGCATTTT. Encoded protein: CASRLRGSGQPQHF.